The 26 T cell receptor beta chains given below trace back to one sample, sequenced in a study of blood T cell repertoires in COVID-19. Measured with immunoSEQ multiplex PCR; TCRdb has only the in-frame clones, and not every one. The sample comprises around 100,000 clones, roughly 86% of which are singletons, and 20% rests with the top ten. The sequencing sample was made of peripheral blood. These receptors were obtained from a human donor in a cohort sampled during active COVID-19.

This sequence joins TRBV6-5 and TRBJ2-1; TRBD2 agrees at 14 bases. Trimming took 5 bases from V and 10 from J; bases not matched to a gene: 7. CDR1 is MNHEY and CDR2 is SVGAGI in the germline V gene. The CDR3 length is 15 residues. The chain's CDR3 is CASSPGLAGAREQFF. Here the CDR3 DNA reads TGTGCCAGCAGTCCGGGACTAGCGGGAGCTAGGGAGCAGTTCTTC.

CDR3 sequence (DNA): TGTGCCAGCAGCCAAGCGCGGGAGCAGTACTTC. This translates into CASSQAREQYF. V and J are TRBV14 and TRBJ2-7; the D is unclear. Germline lookup yields CDR1 SGHDN and CDR2 FVKESK. V shed 1 base and J shed 7 bases, with 5 bases lying between them. The CDR3 extends over 11 amino acids.

The chain combines TRBV27 with TRBJ2-6, with a tentative D call TRBD1 (6 bases). The CDR3 is made up of 19 amino acids. V was trimmed by 6 bases and J by 0 bases, leaving 21 bases between them. Germline CDR1 MNHEY, CDR2 SMNVEV (reference sequence). The CDR3 DNA reads as TGTGCCAGCAGGTCGCAGGGGCTAATTCTCCTCTCTGGGGCCAACGTCCTGACTTTC. Its protein is CASRSQGLILLSGANVLTF.

The chain joins TRBV7-2 to TRBJ2-3, with D perhaps matching TRBD2 (5 bases). Germline V gene sequence: CDR1 SGHTA, CDR2 FQGNSA. The CDR3 covers 16 residues. V was clipped by 4 bases and J by 6 bases, with 20 bases between them. The chain's CDR3 is CASSSITRGSGDTQYF. The CDR3 nucleotides read TGTGCCAGCAGCTCCATAACTAGAGGTTCAGGCGATACGCAGTATTTT. Based on the CDR3 plus reference TRBV7-2 and TRBJ2-3, the full variable domain is GAGVSQSPSNKVTEKGKDVELRCDPISGHTALYWYRQSLGQGLEFLIYFQGNSAPDKSGLPSDRFSAERTGGSVSTLTIQRTQQEDSAVYLCASSSITRGSGDTQYFGPGTRLTVL.

CDR3 region: CASRLLGAGANVLTF. CDR3 nucleotides: TGTGCCAGCAGGCTACTGGGCGCTGGGGCCAACGTCCTGACTTTC. V usage is TRBV28 and J usage is TRBJ2-6, with D hard to call. Germline CDR1 reads MDHEN; CDR2 reads SYDVKM. V lost 6 bases and J lost 2, with 11 bases in between. The CDR3 is made up of 15 amino acids.

The CDR3 here is CASSPMSPGQLSSGANVLTF. Written as DNA, the CDR3 is TGTGCCAGCAGTCCTATGAGCCCGGGACAGCTAAGCTCTGGGGCCAACGTCCTGACTTTC. The V gene is TRBV6-6, the J gene TRBJ2-6; TRBD1 agrees at 7 bases. This CDR3 has 20 residues. Trimming at V came to 5 bases and at J to 0 bases, leaving 16 bases not matched to a gene. The germline V gene has CDR1 MNHNY and CDR2 SVGAGI (reference sequence).

The chain links TRBV9 to TRBJ2-7, with 8 bases fitting TRBD2. The CDR3 runs 16 residues. CDR1 and CDR2 (germline): SGDLS, YYNGEE. The J segment lost 2 bases and the V segment lost 2 bases, leaving 9 bases of the junction unmatched. This chain's CDR3 is CASSVSSGSSTYEQYF. CDR3 nucleotides: TGTGCCAGCAGCGTCTCCAGCGGGAGTAGCACCTACGAGCAGTACTTC.

The chain employs TRBV27 and TRBJ2-6; D uncertain. With 3 bases removed from V and 4 bases from J, the gap between germline ends came to 4 bases. Germline-derived CDR1 and CDR2 are MNHEY and SMNVEV (reference sequence). CDR3 size: 13 residues. The CDR3 region has the DNA TGTGCCAGCAGTTTCGGGGGGGCCAACGTCCTGACTTTC. Residues: CASSFGGANVLTF.

The J gene is TRBJ1-1, the V gene TRBV11-1, with 7 bases identical to TRBD1. Germline CDR1 is SGHAT and CDR2 is FQDESV (reference sequence). This CDR3 has 16 residues. The V gene end was trimmed by 4 bases and the J gene end by 2 bases; junction bases not matched to a gene: 10. The CDR3 DNA sequence: TGTGCCAGCAGCTATCTACCGGGACAGCAAAACACTGAAGCTTTCTTT. Encoded protein: CASSYLPGQQNTEAFF.

This chain joins TRBV27 and TRBJ1-2, with 7 bases identical to TRBD1. This CDR3 has 15 amino acids. Germline V gene lookup returns CDR1 MNHEY and CDR2 SMNVEV (reference sequence). V shed 5 bases, J shed 5 bases, and the junction held 11 bases outside the gene matches. CDR3 amino acids: CASSPTTGTVYGYTF. The CDR3 DNA reads as TGTGCCAGCAGTCCGACTACCGGGACAGTGTATGGCTACACCTTC.

The CDR3 bases are TGTGCCAGCAGCAAAGAGACAGGGACAAACATTCAGTACTTC. It translates to CASSKETGTNIQYF. The chain joins TRBV28 to TRBJ2-4; 7 nucleotides match TRBD1. The CDR3 length is 14 residues. Germline V gene sequence: CDR1 MDHEN, CDR2 SYDVKM. Trimming at V came to 6 bases and at J to 6 bases, leaving 8 bases not matched to a gene.

The chain uses TRBV20-1 and TRBJ1-2; TRBD1 matches 8 bases. Germline values: CDR1 DFQATT, CDR2 SNEGSKA (reference sequence). CDR3 length equals 15 residues. Trimming cost V 3 bases and J 4 bases; bases outside gene matches: 10. In nucleotides, the CDR3 is TGCAGTGCTAGTGAGGGCAGGGGGCAGTTCTATGGCTACACCTTC. It codes for CSASEGRGQFYGYTF.

This chain uses TRBV28 with TRBJ1-1; TRBD1 is a possible D gene (5 bases). Per the germline V gene, CDR1 is MDHEN and CDR2 is SYDVKM. This CDR3 has 14 amino acids. V was shortened by 2 bases and J by 4 bases, with 11 bases between the two germline ends. CDR3 in amino acids: CASSLSGAATEAFF. CDR3 DNA: TGTGCCAGCAGTTTAAGCGGGGCGGCCACTGAAGCTTTCTTT.

CDR3 DNA: TGTGCCAGCAGTTCAGGGGGCGTTTACGAGCAGTACTTC. It yields the protein CASSSGGVYEQYF. The genes are TRBV7-8 and TRBJ2-7; TRBD1 aligns across 8 bases. The ends lost 6 bases at V and 4 bases at J; junction bases unmatched: 5. Looked up from germline, CDR1 is SGHVS and CDR2 is FQNEAQ. The CDR3 is 13 amino acids.

This clone was counted a single time. CDR3 sequence: CASGASGRGETQYF. The CDR3 DNA is TGTGCCAGCGGTGCTAGCGGGAGGGGGGAGACCCAGTACTTC. The rearrangement joins TRBV4-2 to TRBJ2-5; 12 bases are shared with TRBD2. Germline trimming cut 8 bases from V and 5 bases from J; bases unmatched to any gene: 6. The CDR3 covers 14 residues. Germline V gene sequence: CDR1 LGHNA, CDR2 YNFKEQ.

J is TRBJ1-1 and V is TRBV5-1; D is uncertain. Trimming shortened V by 0 bases and J by 4 bases, and 4 bases separated the two germline ends. The CDR3 totals 12 residues. Germline V gene sequence: CDR1 SGHRS, CDR2 YFSETQ. The CDR3 here is CASSLGSTEAFF. CDR3 bases: TGCGCCAGCAGCTTGGGTAGCACTGAAGCTTTCTTT.

This sequence joins TRBV9 and TRBJ1-1; possibly TRBD1 for D (6 bases). The germline V gene has CDR1 SGDLS and CDR2 YYNGEE. Trimming cost V 2 bases and J 1 base, with 12 bases left between them. The CDR3 extends over 15 amino acids. The CDR3 DNA sequence: TGTGCCAGCAGCGTCGATCGAGGGGGGAACACTGAAGCTTTCTTT. Its protein is CASSVDRGGNTEAFF. The full variable domain, with the rest looked up from reference TRBV9 and TRBJ1-1, is DSGVTQTPKHLITATGQRVTLRCSPRSGDLSVYWYQQSLDQGLQFLIQYYNGEERAKGNILERFSAQQFPDLHSELNLSSLELGDSALYFCASSVDRGGNTEAFFGQGTRLTVV.

CDR3 DNA: TGTGCCAGCAGCGTAGAGGGTGGGACAGCGTACAATGAGCAGTTCTTC. Its translation is CASSVEGGTAYNEQFF. The chain recombines TRBV9 with TRBJ2-1, with 7 positions matching TRBD1. This CDR3 contains 16 residues. Germline V gene data show CDR1 as SGDLS and CDR2 as YYNGEE. After removal of 0 bases from V and 4 bases from J, the junction contained 7 bases not matched to a gene.

The chain has TRBV10-1 and TRBJ2-2; D is unresolved. The CDR3 length is 12 residues. The V gene lost 6 bases and the J gene lost 4 bases, with 6 bases spanning the gap. Looked up from germline, CDR1 is WNHNN and CDR2 is SYGVQD (reference sequence). CDR3 DNA sequence: TGCGCCAGCAGCCCAGGCACCGGGGAGCTGTTTTTT. It yields the protein CASSPGTGELFF.

V is TRBV3-1 (or the pseudogene TRBV3-2) and J is TRBJ1-4, with D possibly TRBD1 on 5 matching bases. Trimming removed 0 bases from V and 4 bases from J, with 12 bases in between. CDR1 is LGHDT and CDR2 is YNNKEL in the germline V gene (reference sequence). The CDR3 runs 16 residues. The CDR3 DNA follows: TGTGCCAGCAGCCAAGACACGACAGAAGATAATGAAAAACTGTTTTTT. Translated, it gives CASSQDTTEDNEKLFF.

The rearrangement links TRBV10-3 to TRBJ2-7; no definite D call. CDR3 length: 14 residues. V was clipped by 3 bases and J by 1 base, with 10 bases between them. Germline CDR1 is ENHRY and CDR2 is SYGVKD. The chain's CDR3 is CAISDSSRSYEQYF. The CDR3 nucleotides read TGTGCCATCAGTGACAGCTCCAGGTCCTACGAGCAGTACTTC.

The J gene is TRBJ2-2, the V gene TRBV7-6, with D unresolved. The CDR3 spans 17 residues. The germline V gene encodes CDR1 SGHVS and CDR2 FNYEAQ. V shed 1 base and J shed 6 bases, with 18 bases lying between them. The DNA of the CDR3 is TGTGCCAGCAGCTTAGTGGGCGTGACCTACCAGGCCGGGGAGCTGTTTTTT. This codes for CASSLVGVTYQAGELFF.

The chain carries TRBV27 and TRBJ2-2, with a weak D call TRBD2 (7 bases). The CDR3 runs to 13 residues. CDR1 and CDR2 from the germline V gene are MNHEY and SMNVEV (reference sequence). V was trimmed by 1 base and J by 12 bases, leaving 12 bases between them. The CDR3 spells CASSLWGGRKLFF. The CDR3 nucleotides read TGTGCCAGCAGTTTATGGGGGGGCCGAAAGCTGTTTTTT.

The chain links TRBV2 to TRBJ2-3; maybe TRBD2 (5 bases). V was trimmed by 2 bases and J by 4 bases, leaving 7 bases between them. The CDR3 extends over 13 amino acids. Germline CDR1 reads SNHLY; CDR2 reads FYNNEI. CDR3 protein: CASSERGPDTQYF. CDR3 bases: TGTGCCAGCAGTGAAAGAGGGCCAGATACGCAGTATTTT.

This clone was recorded once. The chain uses TRBV28 and TRBJ2-7, with 10 bases aligning to TRBD1. Germline V gene data show CDR1 as MDHEN and CDR2 as SYDVKM. The ends lost 4 bases at V and 4 bases at J; junction bases unmatched: 10. This CDR3 comprises 16 residues. Here the CDR3 reads CASSSRTGGTLYEQYF. In DNA, the CDR3 is TGTGCCAGCAGTTCGCGGACAGGGGGGACTTTATACGAGCAGTACTTC.

This rearrangement joins TRBV19 to TRBJ2-7; TRBD2 matches 10 bases. The CDR3 extends over 14 amino acids. Germline assignment: CDR1 LNHDA and CDR2 SQIVND (reference sequence). V was clipped by 3 bases and J by 4 bases; unmatched bases: 3. The CDR3 sequence is CASSMIAGGYEQYF. For the CDR3, the DNA is TGTGCCAGTAGTATGATAGCGGGAGGATACGAGCAGTACTTC.